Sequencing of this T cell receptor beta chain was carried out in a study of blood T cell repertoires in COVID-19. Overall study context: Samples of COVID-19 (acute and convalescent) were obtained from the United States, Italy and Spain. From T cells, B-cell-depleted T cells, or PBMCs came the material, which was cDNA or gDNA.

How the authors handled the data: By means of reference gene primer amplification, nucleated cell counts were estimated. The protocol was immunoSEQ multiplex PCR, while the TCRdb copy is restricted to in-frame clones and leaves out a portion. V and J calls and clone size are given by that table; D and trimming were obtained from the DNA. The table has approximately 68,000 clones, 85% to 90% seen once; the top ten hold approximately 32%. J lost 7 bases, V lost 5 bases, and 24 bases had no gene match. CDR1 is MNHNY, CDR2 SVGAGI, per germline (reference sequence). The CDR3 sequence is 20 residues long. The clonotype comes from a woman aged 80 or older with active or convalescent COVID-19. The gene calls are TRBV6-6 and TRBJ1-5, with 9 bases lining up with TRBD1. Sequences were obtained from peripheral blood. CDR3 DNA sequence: TGTGCCAGCAGTCCCCTCCTAGCCCATTTCGGACAGGGGCGGGAACAGCCCCAGCATTTT. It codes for CASSPLLAHFGQGREQPQHF.